This T cell receptor beta chain came from a study of T cells expressing NK-cell markers. For the study at large: It was from sorted CD3+CD56+NKG2C+, CD3+CD56+NKG2C- and CD3+CD56-NKG2C+ T cells that TCR beta repertoires came. One of eight sequenced donors was HCMV-seronegative; the other seven were seropositive.

This CDR3 has 12 amino acids. Germline V lookup: CDR1 LGHDT, CDR2 YNNKEL (reference sequence). Scientists made TCR beta cDNA using 5'RACE template switching with UMIs. From its re-call of the 5' RACE reads, TCRdb lists each CDR3 protein once, without DNA. Recorded for this sample: about 260,000 distinct CDR3 sequences. Findings and caveats of the study: The CD3+CD56-NKG2C+ fraction of a few donors was likewise dominated by these clonotypes.

In regard to this clonotype: Its cognate antigen is unknown.

This sequence was found in a woman between 18 and 70 years old in good health. The gene calls are TRBV3-1 and TRBJ2-3. The sequencing sample was made of blood T cells: a sorted CD56 or NKG2C T cell subset, CD4+ or CD8+ T cells, or bulk PBMC T cells (not recorded which). CDR3: CASSQDTDTQYF.